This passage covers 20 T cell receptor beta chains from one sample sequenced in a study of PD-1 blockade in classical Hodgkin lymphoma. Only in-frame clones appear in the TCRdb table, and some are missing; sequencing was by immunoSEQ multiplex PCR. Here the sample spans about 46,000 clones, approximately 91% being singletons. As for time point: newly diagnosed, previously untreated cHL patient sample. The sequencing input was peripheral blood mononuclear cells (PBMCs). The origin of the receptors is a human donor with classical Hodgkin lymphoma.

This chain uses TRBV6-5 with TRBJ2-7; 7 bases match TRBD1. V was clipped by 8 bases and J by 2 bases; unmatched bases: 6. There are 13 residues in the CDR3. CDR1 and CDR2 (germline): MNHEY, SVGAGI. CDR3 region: CASAIQGTYEQYF. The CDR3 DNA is TGTGCCAGCGCAATACAGGGGACCTACGAGCAGTACTTC.

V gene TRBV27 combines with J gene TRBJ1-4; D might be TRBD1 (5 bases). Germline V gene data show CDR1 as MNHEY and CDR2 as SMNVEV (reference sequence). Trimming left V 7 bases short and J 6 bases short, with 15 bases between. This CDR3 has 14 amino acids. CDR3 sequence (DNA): TGTGCCAGCAAACGACGAGGGGTGTATGAAAAACTGTTTTTT. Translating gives CASKRRGVYEKLFF. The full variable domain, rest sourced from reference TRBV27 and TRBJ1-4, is EAQVTQNPRYLITVTGKKLTVTCSQNMNHEYMSWYRQDPGLGLRQIYYSMNVEVTDKGDVPEGYKVSRKEKRNFPLILESPSPNQTSLYFCASKRRGVYEKLFFGSGTQLSVL.

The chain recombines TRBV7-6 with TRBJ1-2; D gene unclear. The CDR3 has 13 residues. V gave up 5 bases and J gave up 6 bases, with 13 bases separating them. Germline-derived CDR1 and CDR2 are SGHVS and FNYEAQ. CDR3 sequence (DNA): TGTGCCAGCAGCGCAGAGGGTTTGGATGGCTACACCTTC. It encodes CASSAEGLDGYTF.

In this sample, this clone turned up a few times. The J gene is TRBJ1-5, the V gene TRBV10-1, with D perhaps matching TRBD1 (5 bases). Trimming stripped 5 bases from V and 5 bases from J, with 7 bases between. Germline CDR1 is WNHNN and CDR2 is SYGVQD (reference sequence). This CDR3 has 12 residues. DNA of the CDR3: TGCGCCAGCAGTCCGGGGGATCAGCCCCAGCATTTT. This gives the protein CASSPGDQPQHF.

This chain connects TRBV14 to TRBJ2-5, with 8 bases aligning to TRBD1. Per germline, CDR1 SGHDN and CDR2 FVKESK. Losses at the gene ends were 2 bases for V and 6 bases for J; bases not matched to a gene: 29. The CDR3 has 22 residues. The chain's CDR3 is CASSQNPFEQGGGELGKKTQYF. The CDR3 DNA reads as TGTGCCAGCAGCCAAAACCCCTTCGAACAGGGGGGCGGAGAGCTGGGAAAAAAGACCCAGTACTTC.

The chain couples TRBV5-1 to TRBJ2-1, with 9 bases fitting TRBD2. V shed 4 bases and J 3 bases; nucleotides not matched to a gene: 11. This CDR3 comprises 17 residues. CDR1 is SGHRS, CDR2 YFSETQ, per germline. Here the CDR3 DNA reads TGCGCCAGCAGCCCCAAGGCCGGGACTAGCAGCTACAATGAGCAGTTCTTC. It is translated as CASSPKAGTSSYNEQFF.

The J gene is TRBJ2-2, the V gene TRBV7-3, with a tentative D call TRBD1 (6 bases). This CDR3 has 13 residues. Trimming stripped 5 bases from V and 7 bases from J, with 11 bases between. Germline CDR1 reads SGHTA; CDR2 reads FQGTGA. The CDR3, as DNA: TGTGCCAGCAGCCGTACAGGGATCGGGGAGCTGTTTTTT. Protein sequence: CASSRTGIGELFF.

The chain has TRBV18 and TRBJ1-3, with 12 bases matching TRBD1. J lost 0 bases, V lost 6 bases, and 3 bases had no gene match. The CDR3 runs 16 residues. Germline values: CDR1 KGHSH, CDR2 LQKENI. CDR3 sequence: CASSGTGGLSGNTIYF. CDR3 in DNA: TGTGCCAGCTCTGGGACAGGGGGCCTCTCTGGAAACACCATATATTTT. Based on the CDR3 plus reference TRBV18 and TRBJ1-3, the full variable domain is NAGVMQNPRHLVRRRGQEARLRCSPMKGHSHVYWYRQLPEEGLKFMVYLQKENIIDESGMPKERFSAEFPKEGPSILRIQQVVRGDSAAYFCASSGTGGLSGNTIYFGEGSWLTVV.

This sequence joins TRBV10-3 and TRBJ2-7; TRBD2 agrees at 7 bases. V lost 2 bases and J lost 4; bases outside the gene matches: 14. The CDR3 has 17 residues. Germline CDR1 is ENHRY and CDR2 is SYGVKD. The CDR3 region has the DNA TGTGCCATCAGTGAGGGCGGCTTGGGCGGGAGTTTATACGAGCAGTACTTC. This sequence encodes CAISEGGLGGSLYEQYF.

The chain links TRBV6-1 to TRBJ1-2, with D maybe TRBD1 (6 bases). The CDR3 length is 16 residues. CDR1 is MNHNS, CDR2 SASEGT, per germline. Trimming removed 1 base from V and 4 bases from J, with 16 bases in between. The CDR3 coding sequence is TGTGCCAGCAGTGAAGAGGTGACAGGCCCTGGCTATGGCTACACCTTC. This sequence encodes CASSEEVTGPGYGYTF.

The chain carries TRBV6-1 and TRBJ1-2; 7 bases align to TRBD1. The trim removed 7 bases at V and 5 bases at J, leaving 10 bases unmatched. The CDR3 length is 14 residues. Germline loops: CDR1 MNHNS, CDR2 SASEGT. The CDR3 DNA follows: TGTGCCAGCACTATCGTTGTGACAGGGTATGGCTACACCTTC. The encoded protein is CASTIVVTGYGYTF.

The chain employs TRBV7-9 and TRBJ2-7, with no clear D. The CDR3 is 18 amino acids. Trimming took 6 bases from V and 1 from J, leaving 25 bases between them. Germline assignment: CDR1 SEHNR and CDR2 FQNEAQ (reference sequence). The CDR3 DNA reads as TGTGCCAGCAGTCCCTTCTGGTCCTATAGAGAAGCGTCCTACGAGCAGTACTTC. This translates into CASSPFWSYREASYEQYF.

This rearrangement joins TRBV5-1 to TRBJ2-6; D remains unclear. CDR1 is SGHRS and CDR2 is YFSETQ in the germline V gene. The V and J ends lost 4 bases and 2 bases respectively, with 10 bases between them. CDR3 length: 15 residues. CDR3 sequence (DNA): TGCGCCAGCAGCCAAGACTCGGCTGGGGCCAACGTCCTGACTTTC. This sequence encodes CASSQDSAGANVLTF.

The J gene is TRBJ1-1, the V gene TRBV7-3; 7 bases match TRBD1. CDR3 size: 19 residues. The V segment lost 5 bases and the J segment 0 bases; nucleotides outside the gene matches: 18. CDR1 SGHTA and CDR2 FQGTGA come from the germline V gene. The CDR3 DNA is TGTGCCAGCAGCCCTATTCCGCCGGGACAGTTAGAAATGAACACTGAAGCTTTCTTT. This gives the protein CASSPIPPGQLEMNTEAFF.

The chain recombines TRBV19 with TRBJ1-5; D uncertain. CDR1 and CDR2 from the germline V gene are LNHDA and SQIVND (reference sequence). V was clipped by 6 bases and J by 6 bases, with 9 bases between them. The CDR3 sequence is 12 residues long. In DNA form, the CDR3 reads TGTGCCAGTAGCGTTCTTGGTCAGCCCCAGCATTTT. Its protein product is CASSVLGQPQHF.

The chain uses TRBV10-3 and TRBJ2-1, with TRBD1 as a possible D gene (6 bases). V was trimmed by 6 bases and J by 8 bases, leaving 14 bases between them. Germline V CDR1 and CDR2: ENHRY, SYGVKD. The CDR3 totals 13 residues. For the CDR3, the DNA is TGTGCCATCAGCACGACAGGCGAGGATGAGCAGTTCTTC. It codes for CAISTTGEDEQFF.

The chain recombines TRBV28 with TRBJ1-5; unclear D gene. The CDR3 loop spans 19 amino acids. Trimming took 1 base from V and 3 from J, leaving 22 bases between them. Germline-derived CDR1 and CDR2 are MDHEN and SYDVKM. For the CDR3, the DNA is TGTGCCAGCAGTTTATTTCGGACCGGAACCCGGGTGAACAATCAGCCCCAGCATTTT. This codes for CASSLFRTGTRVNNQPQHF.

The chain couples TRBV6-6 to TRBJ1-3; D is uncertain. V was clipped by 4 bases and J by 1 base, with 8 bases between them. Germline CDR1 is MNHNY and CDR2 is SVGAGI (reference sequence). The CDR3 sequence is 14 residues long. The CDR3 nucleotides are TGTGCCAGCAGTTCCCTTGGGTCTGGAAACACCATATATTTT. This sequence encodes CASSSLGSGNTIYF.

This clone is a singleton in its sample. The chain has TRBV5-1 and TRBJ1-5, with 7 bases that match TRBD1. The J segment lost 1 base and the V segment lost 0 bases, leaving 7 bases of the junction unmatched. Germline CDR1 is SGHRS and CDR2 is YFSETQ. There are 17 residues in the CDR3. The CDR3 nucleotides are TGCGCCAGCAGCTTGGCACCGCAGACAGGGAGCAATCAGCCCCAGCATTTT. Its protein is CASSLAPQTGSNQPQHF.

The CDR3 coding sequence is TGCAGCGTCCAGCAGACAGGGCCCTATAGCAATCAGCCCCAGCATTTT. Translation: CSVQQTGPYSNQPQHF. The V and J genes are TRBV29-1 and TRBJ1-5, with TRBD1 matching 7 bases. Unmatched junction bases numbered 11, after V lost 6 bases and J lost 0 bases. Germline CDR1 and CDR2: SQVTM and ANQGSEA. The length of the CDR3 is 16 residues.